These 9 T cell receptor beta chains came from one sample sequenced in a study of shared clonotypes between healthy human individuals. Libraries were prepared by immunoSEQ multiplex PCR; TCRdb keeps only in-frame clonotypes and omits some of them. The sample lists around 2.1 million clones, 90% to 95% seen once, with more than 1.5% in the top ten. Terminally differentiated effector memory CD45RA+ cells were left out of the naive CD8 fraction, which was CD45RO-negative and positively selected for CCR7. The sequenced sample consisted of naive CD8+ T cells from PBMCs. The receptor set was obtained from a man younger than 35 in good health. Some clones in this sample may be carry-over from other donors' samples.

The rearrangement joins TRBV15 to TRBJ2-3; D is unresolved. CDR3 size: 16 residues. V lost 1 base and J 0 bases, leaving 11 bases between the germline ends. Germline loops: CDR1 LNHNV, CDR2 YYDKDF (reference sequence). The CDR3 spells CATSRGSWPSTDTQYF. The DNA for the CDR3 is TGTGCCACCAGCAGAGGGAGTTGGCCTAGCACAGATACGCAGTATTTT.

The chain has TRBV10-3 and TRBJ2-1, with 7 bases matching TRBD1. CDR1 ENHRY and CDR2 SYGVKD come from the germline V gene. This CDR3 spans 14 amino acids. J lost 5 bases, V lost 7 bases, and 8 bases had no gene match. The DNA of the CDR3 is TGTGCCATCAAGGGGGCCGGGACGGACAATGAGCAGTTCTTC. This codes for CAIKGAGTDNEQFF.

V and J are TRBV15 and TRBJ1-4; D remains unclear. CDR1 LNHNV and CDR2 YYDKDF come from the germline V gene (reference sequence). The CDR3 sequence is 16 residues long. Trimming cost V 1 base and J 7 bases, with 16 bases left between them. The CDR3: CATSRVSEGEGEKLFF. DNA for the CDR3: TGTGCCACCAGCAGAGTGAGTGAGGGAGAGGGTGAAAAACTGTTTTTT.

V is TRBV27 and J is TRBJ2-7; unclear D gene. V lost 5 bases and J lost 0, with 14 bases in between. This CDR3 comprises 15 residues. From germline, CDR1 is MNHEY and CDR2 SMNVEV (reference sequence). The CDR3 region has the DNA TGTGCCAGCAGTACCTCTCCTTATCCCTCCTACGAGCAGTACTTC. Translation gives CASSTSPYPSYEQYF.

The gene calls are TRBV5-5 and TRBJ2-2, with a tentative D call TRBD2 (7 bases). V was pared by 5 bases and J by 0 bases, with 26 bases between. This CDR3 comprises 20 residues. In germline, CDR1 is SGHKS, CDR2 YYEKEE (reference sequence). For the CDR3, the DNA is TGTGCCAGCAGTCACTTCTGGGGGGCCGGGCTAGCGGCGAACACCGGGGAGCTGTTTTTT. Translating gives CASSHFWGAGLAANTGELFF.

On this clone itself: The same CDR3 is also encoded by other DNA sequences in this sample. This sequence joins TRBV6-5 and TRBJ1-1; D ambiguous. Trimming shortened V by 0 bases and J by 4 bases, and 3 bases separated the two germline ends. CDR3 length: 12 residues. Germline V lookup: CDR1 MNHEY, CDR2 SVGAGI. The CDR3 spells CASSYSRTEAFF. The CDR3 nucleotides are TGTGCCAGCAGTTACTCGCGCACTGAAGCTTTCTTT.

This chain joins TRBV7-9 and TRBJ2-7; 7 bases are shared with TRBD1. The CDR3 sequence is 16 residues long. J gave up 3 bases and V 0 bases, and 8 bases lay outside the gene matches. CDR1 and CDR2 (germline): SEHNR, FQNEAQ (reference sequence). The CDR3 is CASSLAETGKIYEQYF. The CDR3 DNA is TGTGCCAGCAGCTTAGCGGAGACAGGGAAGATCTACGAGCAGTACTTC.

V usage is TRBV10-3 and J usage is TRBJ2-1, with a weak D call TRBD2 (7 bases). In germline, CDR1 is ENHRY, CDR2 SYGVKD. This CDR3 contains 15 residues. With 6 bases removed from V and 8 bases from J, the gap between germline ends came to 20 bases. In DNA, the CDR3 is TGTGCCATCAGCAGCGGGATCACCTCAGGGGATGAGCAGTTCTTC. Encoded protein: CAISSGITSGDEQFF.

About this clone itself: Other DNA sequences in the same sample also yield this CDR3. The rearrangement uses TRBV6-5 and TRBJ2-1; D remains ambiguous. Trimming removed 2 bases from V and 5 bases from J, with 7 bases in between. The CDR3 has 13 residues. Germline V lookup: CDR1 MNHEY, CDR2 SVGAGI. In DNA form, the CDR3 reads TGTGCCAGCAGTTACGGCGGAAACAATGAGCAGTTCTTC. Its translation: CASSYGGNNEQFF.